This entry is about one TCR beta chain. The V gene lost 7 bases and the J gene lost 1 base, with 14 bases spanning the gap. Per germline, CDR1 SGHRS and CDR2 YFSETQ. The length of the CDR3 is 14 residues. This record comes from a study of T cell responses to AZD1222 COVID-19 vaccine. Study information: Both about-4-week and about-12-week second-dose recipients were combined.

Repertoires were generated with immunoSEQ multiplex PCR, while TCRdb's copy carries only in-frame clones and drops some. The sample includes about 140,000 clones, more than 80% of them seen just once. The sequenced sample was peripheral blood, obtained on day 0 of AZD1222 vaccination. The receptor comes from an adult in good health. This rearrangement joins TRBV5-1 to TRBJ1-1, with D perhaps matching TRBD1 (6 bases). This CDR3 is CASSEGHTNTEAFF. CDR3 sequence (DNA): TGCGCCAGCTCGGAGGGACACACGAACACTGAAGCTTTCTTT.